These 25 T cell receptor beta chains came from one sample sequenced in a study of cytomegalovirus exposure and HLA in healthy donors. The primer mix had 60 Vbeta and 13 Jbeta primers. The data were produced by immunoSEQ multiplex PCR, yet TCRdb's version contains in-frame clones alone and is incomplete. The sample carries about 170,000 clones, more than 70% recorded once. The sequenced material came from PBMCs. The source is a woman aged 45 to 65 in good health and CMV-seropositive.

V gene TRBV27 combines with J gene TRBJ2-7, with D perhaps matching TRBD1 (5 bases). Germline CDR1 is MNHEY and CDR2 is SMNVEV (reference sequence). V shed 4 bases and J shed 7 bases, with 17 bases lying between them. This CDR3 is 14 amino acids long. The chain's CDR3 is CASSSDRYAREQYF. Here the CDR3 DNA reads TGTGCCAGCAGTTCCGACAGATACGCGAGAGAGCAGTACTTC.

The chain combines TRBV5-4 with TRBJ2-7; the match to TRBD1 covers 9 bases. V lost 4 bases, J lost 5 bases, and 7 bases stayed unmatched. Germline CDR1 is SGHNT and CDR2 is YYREEE (reference sequence). CDR3 length: 14 amino acids. CDR3 coding DNA: TGTGCCAGCAGCCCCACAGGGGGCGTCAACGAGCAGTACTTC. Translating it yields CASSPTGGVNEQYF.

This clone is termed medium-sized (0.01 to 0.1%). This sample includes further DNA sequences coding for the same CDR3. The chain couples TRBV7-9 to TRBJ2-7; D call uncertain. The CDR3 consists of 10 residues. Germline V gene data show CDR1 as SEHNR and CDR2 as FQNEAQ (reference sequence). V lost 5 bases and J 7 bases, leaving 6 bases between the germline ends. The CDR3 bases are TGTGCCAGCAGCCCTCGGGAGCAGTACTTC. Residues: CASSPREQYF.

About this clone: The junction departs from germline at one end; a sequencing error may be responsible. V is TRBV10-3 and J is TRBJ1-2; D is uncertain. CDR1 and CDR2 from the germline V gene are ENHRY and SYGVKD. CDR3 length: 13 amino acids. DNA for the CDR3: TGTGCCATCAGTGAGACGGGGTACTACGGCTACACCTTC. Protein product: CAISETGYYGYTF.

The chain is built from TRBV6-4 and TRBJ1-5; a weak D match, TRBD1 (5 bases). Germline V gene data show CDR1 as MRHNA and CDR2 as SNTAGT. The CDR3 totals 17 residues. Trimming left V 6 bases short and J 3 bases short, with 21 bases between. The CDR3 DNA follows: TGTGCCAGCAGGGGAAGGGGCCATCGTAGGACCAATCAGCCCCAGCATTTT. It encodes CASRGRGHRRTNQPQHF.

This clone has a single count. The V and J genes are TRBV7-2 and TRBJ1-1; D might be TRBD1 (6 bases). The CDR3 contains 17 residues. The germline gives CDR1 SGHTA, CDR2 FQGNSA. V was pared by 5 bases and J by 4 bases, with 23 bases between. Here the CDR3 DNA reads TGTGCCAGCAGCACGCAACCCCCAGGGGCTGGGGGCACTGAAGCTTTCTTT. Its protein is CASSTQPPGAGGTEAFF.

The V call is TRBV28, the J call TRBJ1-5; D unresolved. Germline lookup yields CDR1 MDHEN and CDR2 SYDVKM. V gave up 3 bases and J gave up 4 bases, with 4 bases separating them. The CDR3 has 12 residues. The CDR3 sequence is CASSFPNQPQHF. The CDR3 DNA sequence: TGTGCCAGCAGTTTCCCGAATCAGCCCCAGCATTTT.

V usage is TRBV7-2 and J usage is TRBJ2-3, with TRBD2 matching 8 bases. CDR1 and CDR2 from the germline V gene are SGHTA and FQGNSA. The CDR3 covers 15 residues. The V gene end was trimmed by 2 bases and the J gene end by 6 bases; junction bases not matched to a gene: 7. The DNA of the CDR3 is TGTGCCAGCAGCTTAACCGGGAGGGAGAGTGATACGCAGTATTTT. Residues: CASSLTGRESDTQYF.

The V and J genes are TRBV10-3 and TRBJ2-1; 11 bases map to TRBD1. The CDR3 spans 15 residues. Germline V CDR1 and CDR2: ENHRY, SYGVKD. V was pared by 6 bases and J by 9 bases, with 10 bases of the junction left unmatched. This CDR3 is CAISPGQGALLEQFF. CDR3 DNA sequence: TGTGCCATCAGCCCCGGACAGGGGGCCCTCCTTGAGCAGTTCTTC.

The rearrangement uses TRBV7-2 and TRBJ2-2; D perhaps matches TRBD2 (6 bases). Trimming took 2 bases from V and 7 from J, leaving 17 bases between them. Germline V CDR1 and CDR2: SGHTA, FQGNSA. There are 16 residues in the CDR3. CDR3 nucleotides: TGTGCCAGCAGCTTAAAGGCGGGGACGGCGCACGGGGAGCTGTTTTTT. Protein product: CASSLKAGTAHGELFF.

This clone was seen a single time. This chain joins TRBV28 and TRBJ2-2; D unresolved. Germline V CDR1 and CDR2: MDHEN, SYDVKM. The CDR3 runs to 13 residues. V was trimmed by 1 base and J by 5 bases, leaving 5 bases between them. The CDR3 sequence: CASSLSRTGELFF. The CDR3 nucleotides read TGTGCCAGCAGTTTATCCCGGACCGGGGAGCTGTTTTTT.

The chain uses TRBV14 and TRBJ2-7, with TRBD1 as a possible D gene (5 bases). The CDR3 consists of 15 residues. The V end lost 1 base, the J end lost 0 bases, and 10 bases lay between the germline ends. CDR1 SGHDN and CDR2 FVKESK come from the germline V gene. CDR3 nucleotides: TGTGCCAGCAGCCAAGTCCCAGGGATCTCCTACGAGCAGTACTTC. It yields the protein CASSQVPGISYEQYF.

V is TRBV7-2 and J is TRBJ1-2; possible D gene TRBD1, 6 bases. Per the germline V gene, CDR1 is SGHTA and CDR2 is FQGNSA. V was cut by 3 bases and J by 4 bases, with 9 bases left in between. This CDR3 has 13 amino acids. CDR3 loop: CASSFSGVYGYTF. As DNA, the CDR3 is TGTGCCAGCAGCTTTTCAGGGGTCTATGGCTACACCTTC.

The rearrangement links TRBV7-9 to TRBJ1-1, with D perhaps matching TRBD1 (5 bases). This CDR3 has 12 residues. The V gene's germline CDR1 is SEHNR and CDR2 FQNEAQ (reference sequence). With 3 bases removed from V and 11 bases from J, the gap between germline ends came to 13 bases. The CDR3 nucleotides read TGTGCCAGCAGCTTTTCAGGGATCGAGGCTTTCTTT. Protein product: CASSFSGIEAFF.

The chain is built from TRBV19 and TRBJ2-7; tentatively, D is TRBD1 (6 bases). Germline V gives CDR1 LNHDA, CDR2 SQIVND (reference sequence). CDR3 length: 13 amino acids. Trimming took off 5 bases at V and 6 bases at J, with 14 bases between the two ends. DNA of the CDR3: TGTGCCAGTAGTCTACAGGGATTTCGCGAGCAGTACTTC. It translates to CASSLQGFREQYF.

This clone came up a few times. The chain recombines TRBV5-4 with TRBJ1-3; D not resolved. Germline-derived CDR1 and CDR2 are SGHNT and YYREEE (reference sequence). This CDR3 contains 18 residues. Trimming took off 0 bases at V and 3 bases at J, with 19 bases between the two ends. In nucleotides, the CDR3 is TGTGCCAGCAGCTTGGGCCTCCCCGGGCCGGGGAGTGGAAACACCATATATTTT. Residues: CASSLGLPGPGSGNTIYF.

The count of this clone is one. V and J are TRBV4-1 and TRBJ1-1, with D possibly TRBD1 on 6 matching bases. This CDR3 is 14 amino acids long. Germline V gene data show CDR1 as MGHRA and CDR2 as YSYEKL. Trimming cost V 6 bases and J 0 bases, with 11 bases left between them. The CDR3 bases are TGCGCCAGCAGAAGGGACACCCTGAACACTGAAGCTTTCTTT. Amino acids: CASRRDTLNTEAFF.

The chain has TRBV5-6 and TRBJ2-2; 7 bases map to TRBD2. Germline V CDR1 and CDR2: SGHDT, YYEEEE. Germline trimming cut 4 bases from V and 1 base from J; bases unmatched to any gene: 10. CDR3 length: 17 residues. CDR3 coding DNA: TGTGCCAGCAGCATCCTAGGGGCTAGCGGGAACACCGGGGAGCTGTTTTTT. Encoded protein: CASSILGASGNTGELFF.

The rearrangement joins TRBV5-5 to TRBJ2-7; D is possibly TRBD2 (5 bases). The CDR3 spans 13 residues. V dropped 2 bases and J dropped 12 bases, with 18 bases sitting between them. Germline CDR1 is SGHKS and CDR2 is YYEKEE (reference sequence). CDR3 sequence: CASSLLLGSEGYF. The DNA for the CDR3 is TGTGCCAGCAGCTTATTGTTAGGGTCTGAGGGGTACTTC.

In its sample, this clone was seen a few times. V is TRBV11-1 and J is TRBJ2-7, with 13 bases aligning to TRBD2. The CDR3 extends over 18 amino acids. Germline loops: CDR1 SGHAT, CDR2 FQDESV (reference sequence). V gave up 4 bases and J gave up 3 bases; unmatched junction bases: 12. The CDR3 reads CASSWWTSGSGAHYEQYF. The CDR3 bases are TGTGCCAGCAGCTGGTGGACTAGCGGGAGTGGGGCCCACTACGAGCAGTACTTC.

V is TRBV7-2 and J is TRBJ1-5; D unresolved. The CDR3 is 13 residues long. CDR1 is SGHTA and CDR2 is FQGNSA in the germline V gene. The ends were cut back, 3 bases at V and 2 bases at J, with 5 bases in the middle. Here the CDR3 DNA reads TGTGCCAGCAGCTTCGGGGGCAATCAGCCCCAGCATTTT. Encoded protein: CASSFGGNQPQHF.

This chain uses TRBV7-3 with TRBJ2-5, with 11 bases aligning to TRBD2. Germline CDR1 SGHTA, CDR2 FQGTGA. J gave up 5 bases and V 1 base, and 9 bases lay outside the gene matches. The CDR3 has 17 residues. The CDR3 DNA reads as TGTGCCAGCAGCTTAAGCCCCGGACTAGCGGGTGTCGAGACCCAGTACTTC. Protein sequence: CASSLSPGLAGVETQYF.

This clone was observed a single time. This sequence joins TRBV11-3 and TRBJ1-6; D unresolved. The CDR3 contains 14 residues. Trimming pared 6 bases from V and 7 bases from J, leaving 13 bases between. The germline CDR1 and CDR2 sequences are SGHNT and YENEEA. CDR3 nucleotides: TGTGCCAGCAGTCACAACCACGGGAATTCACCCCTCCACTTT. Translated: CASSHNHGNSPLHF.

This sequence joins TRBV7-3 and TRBJ2-1, with 10 bases fitting TRBD2. Germline CDR1 SGHTA, CDR2 FQGTGA. Germline trimming cut 0 bases from V and 0 bases from J; bases unmatched to any gene: 8. The CDR3 runs 19 residues. The CDR3 spells CASSLTRTSGGSSYNEQFF. CDR3 sequence (DNA): TGTGCCAGCAGCTTAACCCGGACTAGCGGAGGGAGCTCCTACAATGAGCAGTTCTTC.

V and J are TRBV19 and TRBJ1-1; D gene unclear. This CDR3 region has 16 residues. Germline V gene lookup returns CDR1 LNHDA and CDR2 SQIVND (reference sequence). V was pared by 1 base and J by 3 bases, with 15 bases between. For the CDR3, the DNA is TGTGCCAGTAGTATAGGTTTCCGGGTTTCGGACACTGAAGCTTTCTTT. It specifies CASSIGFRVSDTEAFF.